This TCR beta chain came from a study of cytomegalovirus exposure and HLA in healthy donors. Study-level background: From 150 million to 200 million T cells, an earlier analysis saw approximately 110 million unique TCR beta sequences.

Germline V gives CDR1 MGHRA, CDR2 YSYEKL. This CDR3 spans 14 amino acids. Trimming cost V 3 bases and J 6 bases, with 12 bases left between them. This clone was counted between two and nine times. The PCR used 60 Vbeta and 13 Jbeta primers. Repertoires were generated with immunoSEQ multiplex PCR, while TCRdb's copy carries only in-frame clones and drops some. Of 150,000 to 200,000 clones in the sample, over 60% were seen once. This TCR derives from a girl between 5 and 17 years old in good health and CMV-seronegative. The specimen sequenced was PBMCs. This chain joins TRBV4-1 and TRBJ1-5; maybe TRBD1 (6 bases). The CDR3 is CASSHRQVVQPQHF. CDR3 nucleotide sequence: TGCGCCAGCAGCCATCGACAGGTGGTTCAGCCCCAGCATTTT.